A selection of T cell receptor beta chains follows, all from one sample in a study of human T cells and chemical hapten exposure. Each CDR3 protein is one row after TCRdb ran MiXCR on the RACE reads. The table shows 65,000 to 80,000 distinct CDR3 sequences, with 9% to 12% occurring only once. Sample: whole blood, taken in connection with sensitization to the hapten diphenylcyclopropenone (DPC). The receptors stem from a woman aged 45-60 years with alopecia areata. Some clones in this sample may be carry-over from other donors' samples. The CDR3 runs from the conserved cysteine through the conserved F or W. The order of the fields is J gene, V gene, D gene, clone size, CDR3 DNA, CDR3 protein. A D gene is named only where the DNA matches it firmly. Part of the rows lack a size; the others show once, few, many or a class for expanded clones.

j_gene: TRBJ2-1; v_gene: TRBV4-1; d_gene: TRBD2; abundance: NA; CDR3nt: TGCGCCAGCAGCCAGAGAGGGACTAGCATATCCTACAATGAGCAGTTCTTC; CDR3aa: CASSQRGTSISYNEQFF
j_gene: TRBJ2-2; v_gene: TRBV20-1; d_gene: NA; abundance: few; CDR3nt: TGCAGTGCTAGACCGCTGGGGGGAAGGAACACCGGGGAGCTGTTTTTT; CDR3aa: CSARPLGGRNTGELFF
j_gene: TRBJ2-7; v_gene: TRBV29-1; d_gene: NA; abundance: NA; CDR3nt: TGCAGCGTTGAGACACTCCGGTCCTACGAGCAGTACTTC; CDR3aa: CSVETLRSYEQYF
j_gene: TRBJ1-2; v_gene: TRBV29-1; d_gene: NA; abundance: few; CDR3nt: TGCAGCGTTGACAGAAGAGACAGCCGTTTGAGGGATGGCTACACCTTC; CDR3aa: CSVDRRDSRLRDGYTF
j_gene: TRBJ2-7; v_gene: TRBV21-1; d_gene: NA; abundance: NA; CDR3nt: TGTGCCAGCCCTAGGGCGGGGCTTTCATCCTACGAGCAGTACTTC; CDR3aa: CASPRAGLSSYEQYF
j_gene: TRBJ2-4; v_gene: TRBV6-2/TRBV6-3; d_gene: TRBD2; abundance: many; CDR3nt: TGTGCCAGCAGTTACCCCGGACTAGCGGGGCCAGGGAACATTCAGTACTTC; CDR3aa: CASSYPGLAGPGNIQYF
j_gene: TRBJ1-1; v_gene: TRBV20-1; d_gene: NA; abundance: NA; CDR3nt: TGCAGTGCTAGGAACACCCCGAACACTGAAGCTTTCTTT; CDR3aa: CSARNTPNTEAFF
j_gene: TRBJ2-7; v_gene: TRBV20-1; d_gene: TRBD2; abundance: few; CDR3nt: TGCAGTGCTGCGACGGGGGGGGCGTCCTACGAGCAGTACTTC; CDR3aa: CSAATGGASYEQYF
j_gene: TRBJ1-1; v_gene: TRBV2; d_gene: NA; abundance: few; CDR3nt: TGTGCCAGCAGTGGAGGACAGAACACTGAAGCTTTCTTT; CDR3aa: CASSGGQNTEAFF
j_gene: TRBJ2-5; v_gene: TRBV25-1; d_gene: TRBD1; abundance: NA; CDR3nt: TGTGCCAGCAGTGCGCGTGGGACAGACCAAGAGACCCAGTACTTC; CDR3aa: CASSARGTDQETQYF